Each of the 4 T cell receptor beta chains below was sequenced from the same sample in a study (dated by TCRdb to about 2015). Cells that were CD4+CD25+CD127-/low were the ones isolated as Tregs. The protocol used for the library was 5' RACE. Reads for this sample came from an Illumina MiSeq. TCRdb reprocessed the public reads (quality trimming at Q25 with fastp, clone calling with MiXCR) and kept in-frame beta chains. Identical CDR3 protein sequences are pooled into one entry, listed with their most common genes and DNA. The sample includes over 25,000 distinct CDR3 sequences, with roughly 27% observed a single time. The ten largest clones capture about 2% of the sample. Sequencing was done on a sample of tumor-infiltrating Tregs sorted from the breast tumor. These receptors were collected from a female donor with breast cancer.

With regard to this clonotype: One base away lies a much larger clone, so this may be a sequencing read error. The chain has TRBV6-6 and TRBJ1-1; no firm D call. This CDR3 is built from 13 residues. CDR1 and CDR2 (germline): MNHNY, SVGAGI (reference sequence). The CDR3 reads CTSSYSERTEAFF. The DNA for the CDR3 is TGTACCAGCAGTTATTCGGAACGGACTGAAGCTTTCTTT.

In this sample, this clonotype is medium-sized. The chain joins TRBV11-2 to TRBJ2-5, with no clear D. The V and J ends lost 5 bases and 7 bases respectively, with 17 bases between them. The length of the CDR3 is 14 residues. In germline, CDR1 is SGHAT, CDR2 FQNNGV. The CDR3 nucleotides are TGTGCCAGCAGCCGTAACCCCGAGAGTTCGACCCAGTACTTC. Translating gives CASSRNPESSTQYF.

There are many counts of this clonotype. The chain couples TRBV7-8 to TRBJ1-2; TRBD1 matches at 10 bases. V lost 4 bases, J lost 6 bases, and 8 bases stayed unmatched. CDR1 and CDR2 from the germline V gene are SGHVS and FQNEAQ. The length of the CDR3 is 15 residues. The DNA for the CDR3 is TGTGCCAGCAGCTCCGACAGGGGGCTTAGAGATGGCTACACCTTC. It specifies CASSSDRGLRDGYTF. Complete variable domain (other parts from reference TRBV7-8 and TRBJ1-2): GAGVSQSPRYKVAKRGQDVALRCDPISGHVSLFWYQQALGQGPEFLTYFQNEAQLDKSGLPSDRFFAERPEGSVSTLKIQRTQQEDSAVYLCASSSDRGLRDGYTFGSGTRLTVV.

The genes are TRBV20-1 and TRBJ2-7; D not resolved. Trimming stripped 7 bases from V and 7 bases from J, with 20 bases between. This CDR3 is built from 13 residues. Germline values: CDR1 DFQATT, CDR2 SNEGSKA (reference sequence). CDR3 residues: CSVGAPPSGEQYF. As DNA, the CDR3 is TGCAGTGTTGGCGCTCCCCCATCGGGTGAGCAGTACTTC.